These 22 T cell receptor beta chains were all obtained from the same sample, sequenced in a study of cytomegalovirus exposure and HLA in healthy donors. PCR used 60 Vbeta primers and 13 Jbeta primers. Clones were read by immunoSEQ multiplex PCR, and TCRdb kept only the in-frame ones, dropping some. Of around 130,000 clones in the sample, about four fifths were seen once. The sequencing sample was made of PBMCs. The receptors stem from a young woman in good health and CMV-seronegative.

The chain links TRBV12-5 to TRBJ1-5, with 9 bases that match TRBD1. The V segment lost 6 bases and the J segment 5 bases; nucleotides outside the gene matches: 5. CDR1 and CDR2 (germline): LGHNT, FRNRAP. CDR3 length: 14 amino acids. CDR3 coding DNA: TGTGCTAGTGGGGTGACAGGGGGAGATCAGCCCCAGCATTTT. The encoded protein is CASGVTGGDQPQHF.

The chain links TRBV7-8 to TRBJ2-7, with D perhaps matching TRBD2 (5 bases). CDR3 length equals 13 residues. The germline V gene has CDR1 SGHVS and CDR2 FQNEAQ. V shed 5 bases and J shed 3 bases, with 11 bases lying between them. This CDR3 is CASSADSLYEQYF. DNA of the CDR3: TGTGCCAGCAGCGCGGACTCACTCTACGAGCAGTACTTC. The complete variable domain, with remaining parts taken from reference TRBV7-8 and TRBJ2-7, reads GAGVSQSPRYKVAKRGQDVALRCDPISGHVSLFWYQQALGQGPEFLTYFQNEAQLDKSGLPSDRFFAERPEGSVSTLKIQRTQQEDSAVYLCASSADSLYEQYFGPGTRLTVT.

The CDR3 region has the DNA TGTGCCAGTAGTATACTAGTACACCAAGAGACCCAGTACTTC. It yields the protein CASSILVHQETQYF. The V gene is TRBV19, the J gene TRBJ2-5; no clear D gene. Trimming cost V 2 bases and J 0 bases, with 7 bases left between them. The CDR3 has 14 amino acids. CDR1 is LNHDA and CDR2 is SQIVND in the germline V gene (reference sequence).

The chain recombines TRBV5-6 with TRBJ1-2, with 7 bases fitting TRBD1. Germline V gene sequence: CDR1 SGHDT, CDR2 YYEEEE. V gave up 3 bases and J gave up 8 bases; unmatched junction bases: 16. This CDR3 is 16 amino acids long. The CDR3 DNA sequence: TGTGCCAGCAGCTCCCCATCGGACAGGCTCGGTAGGGGCTACACCTTC. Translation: CASSSPSDRLGRGYTF.

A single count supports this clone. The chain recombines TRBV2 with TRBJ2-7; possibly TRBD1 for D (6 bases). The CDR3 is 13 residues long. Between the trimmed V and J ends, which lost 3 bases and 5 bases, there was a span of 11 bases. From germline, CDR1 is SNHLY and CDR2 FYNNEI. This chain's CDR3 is CASSDHRVDEQYF. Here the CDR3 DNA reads TGTGCCAGCAGTGACCACAGGGTCGACGAGCAGTACTTC.

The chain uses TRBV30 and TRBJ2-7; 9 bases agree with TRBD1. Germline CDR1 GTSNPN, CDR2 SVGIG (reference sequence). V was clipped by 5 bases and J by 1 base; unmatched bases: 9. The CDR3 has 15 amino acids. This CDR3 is CAWVQGGTGSYEQYF. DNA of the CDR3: TGTGCCTGGGTCCAAGGCGGGACAGGGTCCTACGAGCAGTACTTC. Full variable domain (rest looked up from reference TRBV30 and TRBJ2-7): SQTIHQWPATLVQPVGSPLSLECTVEGTSNPNLYWYRQAAGRGLQLLFYSVGIGQISSEVPQNLSASRPQDRQFILSSKKLLLSDSGFYLCAWVQGGTGSYEQYFGPGTRLTVT.

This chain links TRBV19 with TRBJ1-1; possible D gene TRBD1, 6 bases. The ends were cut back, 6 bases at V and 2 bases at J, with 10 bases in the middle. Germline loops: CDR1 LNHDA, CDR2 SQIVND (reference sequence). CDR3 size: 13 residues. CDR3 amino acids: CASSNRVNTEAFF. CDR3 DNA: TGTGCCAGTAGCAACAGGGTAAACACTGAAGCTTTCTTT.

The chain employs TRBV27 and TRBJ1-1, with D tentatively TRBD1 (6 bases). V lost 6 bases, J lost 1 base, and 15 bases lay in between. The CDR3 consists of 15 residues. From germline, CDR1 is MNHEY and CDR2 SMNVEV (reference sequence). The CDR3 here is CASSFNRAANTEAFF. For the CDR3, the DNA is TGTGCCAGCAGCTTCAACAGGGCGGCGAACACTGAAGCTTTCTTT.

CDR3 sequence reads: CASSEAQGTEAFF. DNA of the CDR3: TGTGCCAGCAGTGAAGCCCAGGGCACTGAAGCTTTCTTT. This chain connects TRBV2 to TRBJ1-1; D is possibly TRBD1 (5 bases). V lost 0 bases and J 4 bases, leaving 6 bases between the germline ends. CDR3 length: 13 residues. Germline CDR1 is SNHLY and CDR2 is FYNNEI.

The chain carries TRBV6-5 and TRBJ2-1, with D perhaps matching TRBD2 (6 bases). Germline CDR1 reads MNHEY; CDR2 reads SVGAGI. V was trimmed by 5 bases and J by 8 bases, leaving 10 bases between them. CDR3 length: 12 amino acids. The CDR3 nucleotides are TGTGCCAGCAGTCCGGGACTCCATGAGCAGTTCTTC. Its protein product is CASSPGLHEQFF.

Written as DNA, the CDR3 is TGCGCCAGCAGCTTGGATCGGGGCGCGGGGGGCTACACCTTC. Translating it yields CASSLDRGAGGYTF. The genes are TRBV5-1 and TRBJ1-2; D is perhaps TRBD1 (5 bases). CDR3 length: 14 amino acids. Trimming left V 0 bases short and J 8 bases short, with 14 bases between. The germline gives CDR1 SGHRS, CDR2 YFSETQ.

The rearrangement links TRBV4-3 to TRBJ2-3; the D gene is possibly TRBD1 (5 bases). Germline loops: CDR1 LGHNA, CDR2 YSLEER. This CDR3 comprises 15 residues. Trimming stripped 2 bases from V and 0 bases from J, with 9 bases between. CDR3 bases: TGCGCCAGCAGCCAATCTGACAGAAGCACAGATACGCAGTATTTT. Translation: CASSQSDRSTDTQYF.

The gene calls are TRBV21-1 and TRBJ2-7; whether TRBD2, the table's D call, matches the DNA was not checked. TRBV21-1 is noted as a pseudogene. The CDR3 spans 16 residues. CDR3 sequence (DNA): TGTGCCAGCAGCAAAGGGCCGCGGGAGAGGAGGTACGAGCAGTACTTC. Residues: CASSKGPRERRYEQYF.

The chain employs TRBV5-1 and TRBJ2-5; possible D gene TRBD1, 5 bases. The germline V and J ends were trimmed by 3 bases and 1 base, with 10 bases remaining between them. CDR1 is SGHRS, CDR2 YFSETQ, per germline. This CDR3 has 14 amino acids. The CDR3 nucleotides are TGCGCCAGCAGCTGGCGACAGACCCAAGAGACCCAGTACTTC. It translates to CASSWRQTQETQYF.

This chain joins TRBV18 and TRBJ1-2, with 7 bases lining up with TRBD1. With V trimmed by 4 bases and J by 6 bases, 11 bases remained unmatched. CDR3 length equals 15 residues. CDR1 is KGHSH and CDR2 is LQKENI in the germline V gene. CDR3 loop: CASSRQATGVDGYTF. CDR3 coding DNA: TGTGCCAGCTCACGGCAGGCAACAGGGGTGGATGGCTACACCTTC. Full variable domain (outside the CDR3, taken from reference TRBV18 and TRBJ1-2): NAGVMQNPRHLVRRRGQEARLRCSPMKGHSHVYWYRQLPEEGLKFMVYLQKENIIDESGMPKERFSAEFPKEGPSILRIQQVVRGDSAAYFCASSRQATGVDGYTFGSGTRLTVV.

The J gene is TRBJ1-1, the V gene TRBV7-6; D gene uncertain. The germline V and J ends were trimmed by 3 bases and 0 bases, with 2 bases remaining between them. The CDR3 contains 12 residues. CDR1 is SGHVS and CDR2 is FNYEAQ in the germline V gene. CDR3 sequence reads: CASSFMNTEAFF. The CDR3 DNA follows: TGTGCCAGCAGCTTTATGAACACTGAAGCTTTCTTT.

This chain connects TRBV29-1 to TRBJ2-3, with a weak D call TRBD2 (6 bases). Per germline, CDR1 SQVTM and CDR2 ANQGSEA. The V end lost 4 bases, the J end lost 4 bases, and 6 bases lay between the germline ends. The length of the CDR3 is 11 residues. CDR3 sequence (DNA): TGCAGCGTTGGGGGGGCAGATACGCAGTATTTT. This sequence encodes CSVGGADTQYF.

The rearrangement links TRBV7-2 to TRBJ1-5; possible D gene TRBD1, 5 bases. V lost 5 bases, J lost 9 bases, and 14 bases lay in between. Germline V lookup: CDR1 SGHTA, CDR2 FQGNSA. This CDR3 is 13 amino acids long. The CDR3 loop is CASSPDSYRPQHF. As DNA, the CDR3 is TGTGCCAGCAGCCCCGACAGTTATCGGCCCCAGCATTTT. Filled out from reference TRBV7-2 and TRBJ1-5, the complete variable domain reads GAGVSQSPSNKVTEKGKDVELRCDPISGHTALYWYRQSLGQGLEFLIYFQGNSAPDKSGLPSDRFSAERTGGSVSTLTIQRTQQEDSAVYLCASSPDSYRPQHFGDGTRLSIL.

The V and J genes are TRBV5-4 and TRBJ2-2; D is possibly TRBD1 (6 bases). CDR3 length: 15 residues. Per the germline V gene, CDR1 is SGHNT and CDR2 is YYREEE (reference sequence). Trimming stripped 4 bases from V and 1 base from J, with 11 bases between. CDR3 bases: TGTGCCAGCAGCCTGAAACAGGGGAACACCGGGGAGCTGTTTTTT. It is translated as CASSLKQGNTGELFF. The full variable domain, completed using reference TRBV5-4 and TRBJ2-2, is ETGVTQSPTHLIKTRGQQVTLRCSSQSGHNTVSWYQQALGQGPQFIFQYYREEENGRGNFPPRFSGLQFPNYSSELNVNALELDDSALYLCASSLKQGNTGELFFGEGSRLTVL.

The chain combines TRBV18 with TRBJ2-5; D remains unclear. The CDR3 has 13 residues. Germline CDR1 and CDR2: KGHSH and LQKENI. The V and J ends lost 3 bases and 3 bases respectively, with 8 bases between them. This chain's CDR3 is CASSPNIKETQYF. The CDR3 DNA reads TGTGCCAGCTCACCGAACATTAAAGAGACCCAGTACTTC.

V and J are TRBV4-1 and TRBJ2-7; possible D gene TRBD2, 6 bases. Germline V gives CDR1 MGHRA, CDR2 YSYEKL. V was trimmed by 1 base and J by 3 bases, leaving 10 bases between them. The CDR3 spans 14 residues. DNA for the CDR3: TGCGCCAGCAGCCAAGGAGATAGCGGCTACGAGCAGTACTTC. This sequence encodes CASSQGDSGYEQYF.

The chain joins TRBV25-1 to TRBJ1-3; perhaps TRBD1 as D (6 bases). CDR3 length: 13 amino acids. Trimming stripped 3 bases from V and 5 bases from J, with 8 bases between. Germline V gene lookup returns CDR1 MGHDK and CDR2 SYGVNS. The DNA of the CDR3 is TGTGCCAGCAGTGATACAGGGAGAAACACCATATATTTT. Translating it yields CASSDTGRNTIYF.